The 24 T cell receptor beta chains below all came from one sample that was sequenced in a study of cytomegalovirus exposure and HLA in healthy donors. 13 Jbeta primers and 60 Vbeta primers were used for the PCR. Some clones are missing from TCRdb's copy, which holds only in-frame ones; the method was immunoSEQ multiplex PCR. The table includes about 92,000 clones, roughly 80% detected once. Sequenced: PBMCs. The receptors derive from a man aged 50 or older in good health and CMV-seropositive.

This clone was detected only a few times. This rearrangement joins TRBV20-1 to TRBJ2-1; D not resolved. The V end lost 0 bases, the J end lost 7 bases, and 4 bases lay between the germline ends. CDR1 and CDR2 (germline): DFQATT, SNEGSKA (reference sequence). CDR3 size: 11 residues. The CDR3, as DNA: TGCAGTGCTAGAGATCGGAATGAGCAGTTCTTC. It translates to CSARDRNEQFF.

The rearrangement joins TRBV27 to TRBJ2-7, with TRBD1 matching over 9 bases. This CDR3 has 13 residues. Trimming took 6 bases from V and 5 from J; bases not matched to a gene: 5. Germline CDR1 reads MNHEY; CDR2 reads SMNVEV (reference sequence). The CDR3 protein is CASRRTGAHEQYF. CDR3 nucleotide sequence: TGTGCCAGCAGGAGGACAGGGGCCCACGAGCAGTACTTC.

V gene TRBV7-2 combines with J gene TRBJ2-7, with D perhaps matching TRBD2 (7 bases). Trimming removed 0 bases at V and 0 bases at J, with 18 bases between. CDR1 SGHTA and CDR2 FQGNSA come from the germline V gene. The CDR3 extends over 18 amino acids. CDR3 nucleotides: TGTGCCAGCAGCTTAGCGCTTGGCGGGGGCCTGAGCTCCTACGAGCAGTACTTC. Translated: CASSLALGGGLSSYEQYF.

V is TRBV10-3 and J is TRBJ1-1; 12 bases map to TRBD1. The CDR3 length is 13 residues. The germline V gene has CDR1 ENHRY and CDR2 SYGVKD. The V segment lost 4 bases and the J segment 8 bases; nucleotides outside the gene matches: 2. CDR3 loop: CAISVGTGGEAFF. In nucleotides, the CDR3 is TGTGCCATCAGTGTTGGGACAGGGGGCGAAGCTTTCTTT.

This chain uses TRBV5-1 with TRBJ1-3; 8 positions match TRBD1. CDR1 SGHRS and CDR2 YFSETQ come from the germline V gene. CDR3 length equals 17 residues. J was trimmed by 1 base and V by 3 bases; bases with no gene match: 9. The CDR3 sequence: CASSSRTGPLSGNTIYF. CDR3 bases: TGCGCCAGCAGCTCCAGGACAGGGCCCTTGTCTGGAAACACCATATATTTT.

V is TRBV5-5 and J is TRBJ1-1, with TRBD1 as a possible D gene (5 bases). Between the trimmed V and J ends, which lost 5 bases and 1 base, there was a span of 12 bases. CDR1 is SGHKS and CDR2 is YYEKEE in the germline V gene (reference sequence). This CDR3 is built from 14 residues. The CDR3 sequence is CASRYDRQNTEAFF. The CDR3, as DNA: TGTGCCAGCAGATATGACAGACAGAACACTGAAGCTTTCTTT.

This clone showed up just once. The chain employs TRBV5-4 and TRBJ2-5, with 7 positions matching TRBD1. CDR1 SGHNT and CDR2 YYREEE come from the germline V gene (reference sequence). V lost 4 bases, J lost 5 bases, and 14 bases stayed unmatched. This CDR3 has 16 residues. CDR3 sequence reads: CASSRNHDRAGETQYF. As DNA, the CDR3 is TGTGCCAGCAGCCGAAACCATGACAGGGCAGGGGAGACCCAGTACTTC.

J is TRBJ1-1 and V is TRBV19; D is ambiguous. The CDR3 consists of 13 residues. Trimming pared 1 base from V and 5 bases from J, leaving 8 bases between. Germline V CDR1 and CDR2: LNHDA, SQIVND (reference sequence). The CDR3 bases are TGTGCCAGTAGTATAGGTGGAGGAACTGAAGCTTTCTTT. Residues: CASSIGGGTEAFF.

This clone is classed as medium-sized (0.01 to 0.1%). The rearrangement uses TRBV19 and TRBJ1-5, with TRBD1 matching over 7 bases. V lost 11 bases to trimming and J lost 5 bases; unmatched junction nucleotides: 12. The CDR3 has 14 amino acids. Germline V CDR1 and CDR2: LNHDA, SQIVND (reference sequence). CDR3 in DNA: TGTGCCGCTAAGGAGACAGGGCTTTATCAGCCCCAGCATTTT. Translated, it gives CAAKETGLYQPQHF.

This clone was seen more than once but under ten times. This chain connects TRBV7-3 to TRBJ1-1; D is possibly TRBD1 (5 bases). V lost 0 bases and J lost 4, with 6 bases in between. The V gene's germline CDR1 is SGHTA and CDR2 FQGTGA. The CDR3 runs 13 residues. CDR3 sequence: CASSLTQGTEAFF. In DNA, the CDR3 is TGTGCCAGCAGCTTAACGCAGGGCACTGAAGCTTTCTTT.

This clone came up a few times. The genes are TRBV4-3 and TRBJ1-1; D remains ambiguous. Germline CDR1 LGHNA, CDR2 YSLEER. V lost 6 bases and J 7 bases, leaving 15 bases between the germline ends. The CDR3 consists of 13 residues. CDR3 nucleotide sequence: TGCGCCAGCAGGAAGGAGTCCGGCGATGAAGCTTTCTTT. It encodes CASRKESGDEAFF.

The V and J genes are TRBV29-1 and TRBJ1-1; a weak D match, TRBD1 (5 bases). This CDR3 region has 14 residues. V was pared by 7 bases and J by 1 base, with 16 bases between. The germline CDR1 and CDR2 sequences are SQVTM and ANQGSEA. The chain's CDR3 is CSASTMGGNTEAFF. CDR3 in DNA: TGCAGCGCTTCGACAATGGGGGGGAACACTGAAGCTTTCTTT.

Note on this clone: The junction differs from germline at one of its ends, possibly a read error. The rearrangement links TRBV7-7 to TRBJ2-7, with 7 bases fitting TRBD1. Germline-derived CDR1 and CDR2 are SSHAT and FNYEAQ (reference sequence). This CDR3 has 13 amino acids. CDR3 region: CASSQGQHNEQYF. CDR3 bases: TGTGCTAGCAGCCAGGGACAGCACAACGAGCAGTACTTC. Using reference TRBV7-7 and TRBJ2-7 for the parts outside the CDR3, the full variable domain is GAGVSQSPRYKVTKRGQDVTLRCDPISSHATLYWYQQALGQGPEFLTYFNYEAQPDKSGLPSDRFSAERPEGSISTLTIQRTEQRDSAMYRCASSQGQHNEQYFGPGTRLTVT.

This chain uses TRBV28 with TRBJ2-7; D is possibly TRBD2 (7 bases). Germline CDR1 MDHEN, CDR2 SYDVKM. V lost 4 bases to trimming and J lost 5 bases, with 15 bases between them. The CDR3 totals 14 residues. CDR3 residues: CASSSPSGGHEQYF. The CDR3 nucleotides read TGTGCCAGCAGTTCGCCTTCGGGGGGCCACGAGCAGTACTTC.

The rearrangement links TRBV25-1 to TRBJ1-2, with 7 bases that match TRBD1. The length of the CDR3 is 16 residues. Germline CDR1 and CDR2: MGHDK and SYGVNS. Germline trimming cut 0 bases from V and 2 bases from J; bases unmatched to any gene: 6. This chain's CDR3 is CASSEYSDRANYGYTF. The DNA for the CDR3 is TGTGCCAGCAGTGAATACTCCGACAGGGCAAACTATGGCTACACCTTC.

V is TRBV9 and J is TRBJ2-3, with TRBD2 as a possible D gene (5 bases). The CDR3 covers 16 residues. Germline V gene sequence: CDR1 SGDLS, CDR2 YYNGEE. Trimming left V 2 bases short and J 1 base short, with 14 bases between. This CDR3 is CASSVLRDQRTDTQYF. The CDR3, as DNA: TGTGCCAGCAGCGTCCTCCGGGATCAACGCACAGATACGCAGTATTTT.

This chain joins TRBV5-1 and TRBJ2-5; the D is unclear. Germline V gene lookup returns CDR1 SGHRS and CDR2 YFSETQ. The ends were cut back, 1 base at V and 1 base at J, with 11 bases in the middle. This CDR3 has 15 amino acids. Written as DNA, the CDR3 is TGCGCCAGCAGCTTGACGCCAGATCCCCAAGAGACCCAGTACTTC. Encoded protein: CASSLTPDPQETQYF.

The rearrangement links TRBV27 to TRBJ2-1, with D unclear. Germline lookup yields CDR1 MNHEY and CDR2 SMNVEV (reference sequence). CDR3 length: 13 amino acids. Trimming took off 3 bases at V and 3 bases at J, with 6 bases between the two ends. The CDR3 nucleotides are TGTGCCAGCAGTTTTGGCAGCTACAATGAGCAGTTCTTC. It codes for CASSFGSYNEQFF.

This chain joins TRBV29-1 and TRBJ2-7, with 7 bases aligning to TRBD1. Germline-derived CDR1 and CDR2 are SQVTM and ANQGSEA. This CDR3 comprises 12 residues. The V gene end was trimmed by 6 bases and the J gene end by 3 bases; junction bases not matched to a gene: 5. The CDR3 DNA reads as TGCAGCGTGGGACAGCTCGACTACGAGCAGTACTTC. It translates to CSVGQLDYEQYF.

Of note for this clone: At one end, the junction sequence differs from germline, possibly due to a read error. This sample includes further DNA sequences coding for the same CDR3. J is TRBJ1-1 and V is TRBV7-9, with 9 nucleotides matching TRBD1. Germline loops: CDR1 SEHNR, CDR2 FQNEAQ (reference sequence). CDR3 size: 16 residues. CDR3 protein: CASSRRGQGLNTEAFF. In DNA form, the CDR3 reads TGTGCCAGCAGTCGCAGGGGACAGGGCCTGAACACTGAAGCCTTCTTT.

The chain combines TRBV4-3 with TRBJ2-7; 10 bases agree with TRBD2. CDR1 and CDR2 from the germline V gene are LGHNA and YSLEER. This CDR3 is 16 amino acids long. V shed 0 bases, J shed 6 bases, and the junction held 8 bases outside the gene matches. CDR3: CASSQEGGSGGGEQYF. The CDR3 coding sequence is TGCGCCAGCAGCCAAGAGGGGGGGAGCGGGGGGGGCGAGCAGTACTTC.

The chain couples TRBV4-3 to TRBJ1-1; 7 bases are shared with TRBD1. Germline V gene data show CDR1 as LGHNA and CDR2 as YSLEER. After removal of 1 base from V and 0 bases from J, the junction contained 5 bases not matched to a gene. This CDR3 region has 16 residues. CDR3 in amino acids: CASSQGWDRLNTEAFF. The DNA of the CDR3 is TGCGCCAGCAGCCAAGGATGGGACAGATTGAACACTGAAGCTTTCTTT.

In its sample, this clone was seen once. The rearrangement uses TRBV5-1 and TRBJ2-2; 10 positions match TRBD2. CDR3 size: 16 residues. The ends lost 0 bases at V and 6 bases at J; junction bases unmatched: 5. Germline V gene sequence: CDR1 SGHRS, CDR2 YFSETQ. CDR3 DNA: TGCGCCAGCAGCTTGGGAAGTAGCGGGGGGCCCGGGGAGCTGTTTTTT. It translates to CASSLGSSGGPGELFF.

This chain joins TRBV14 and TRBJ1-4; D not resolved. The CDR3 is 13 amino acids. The V end was cut by 2 bases, the J end by 7 bases, with 8 bases between. Germline V lookup: CDR1 SGHDN, CDR2 FVKESK. The CDR3: CASSQNAAEKLFF. CDR3 DNA sequence: TGTGCCAGCAGCCAAAATGCGGCTGAAAAACTGTTTTTT.